This T cell receptor beta chain was recovered during a study of shared clonotypes between healthy human individuals. General study findings and limits: All-four-donor shared clonotypes had higher generation probabilities than non-shared clonotypes did. Inspection by rarefaction showed sorted-subset sequencing to be incomplete despite large depth. Richness estimates generally favored naive over memory subsets.

The trim removed 6 bases at V and 1 base at J, leaving 2 bases unmatched. Germline V gene data show CDR1 as ENHRY and CDR2 as SYGVKD. The CDR3 is 13 amino acids. Samples underwent the assay at deep level. Using immunoSEQ multiplex PCR, the repertoire was profiled, and TCRdb retains in-frame clones only, with some absent. In the table there are approximately 88,000 clones, almost 70% of which are singletons. A note on this clone: The antigen remains unidentified. Other nucleotide sequences in the sample specify the same CDR3.

The chain joins TRBV10-3 to TRBJ1-1; 7 nucleotides line up with TRBD1. The sequenced sample was memory CD8+ T cells sorted from blood. Stated subset: CD45RO+ cells pooled with CCR7-negative TemRA cells. The clonotype was recovered from a man aged 30 to 39 in good health. The CDR3 bases are TGTGCCATCAGCGGACAGGAGAACACTGAAGCTTTCTTT. It yields the protein CAISGQENTEAFF.